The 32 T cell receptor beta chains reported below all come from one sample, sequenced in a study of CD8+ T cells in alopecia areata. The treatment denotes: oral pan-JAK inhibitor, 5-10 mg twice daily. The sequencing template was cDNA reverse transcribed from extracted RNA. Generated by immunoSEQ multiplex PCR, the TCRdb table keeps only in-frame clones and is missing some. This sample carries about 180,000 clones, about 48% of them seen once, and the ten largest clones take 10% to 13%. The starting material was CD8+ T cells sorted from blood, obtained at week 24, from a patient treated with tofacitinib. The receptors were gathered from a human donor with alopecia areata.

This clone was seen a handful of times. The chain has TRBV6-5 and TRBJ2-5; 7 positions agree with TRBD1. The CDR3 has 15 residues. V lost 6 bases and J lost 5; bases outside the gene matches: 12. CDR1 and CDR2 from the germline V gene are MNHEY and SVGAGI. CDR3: CASRTGPDLRETQYF. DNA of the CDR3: TGTGCCAGCAGGACAGGGCCCGACCTGCGGGAGACCCAGTACTTC.

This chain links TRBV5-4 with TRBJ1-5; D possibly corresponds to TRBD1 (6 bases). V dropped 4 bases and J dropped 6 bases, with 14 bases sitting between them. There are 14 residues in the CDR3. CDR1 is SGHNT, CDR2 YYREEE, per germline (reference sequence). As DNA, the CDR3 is TGTGCCAGCAGCATAAAGGGGGGCGGTCAGCCCCAGCATTTT. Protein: CASSIKGGGQPQHF.

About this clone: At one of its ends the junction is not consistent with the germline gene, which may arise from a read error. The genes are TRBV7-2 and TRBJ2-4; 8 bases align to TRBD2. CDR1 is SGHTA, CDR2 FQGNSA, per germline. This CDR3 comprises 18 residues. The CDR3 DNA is TGTGCCAGCAGCCTAGCCCCCAGCGGGGGTCAGACCAAAAACATTCAGTACTTC. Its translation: CASSLAPSGGQTKNIQYF.

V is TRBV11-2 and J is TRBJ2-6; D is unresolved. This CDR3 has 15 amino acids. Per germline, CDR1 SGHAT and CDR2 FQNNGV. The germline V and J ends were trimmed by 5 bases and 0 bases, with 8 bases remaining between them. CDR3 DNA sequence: TGTGCCAGCAGCCCCACTGACTCTGGGGCCAACGTCCTGACTTTC. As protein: CASSPTDSGANVLTF.

The CDR3 sequence is CASSGNYQETQYF. CDR3 coding DNA: TGTGCCAGCAGTGGTAACTACCAAGAGACCCAGTACTTC. The chain carries TRBV25-1 and TRBJ2-5; D gene ambiguous. Looked up from germline, CDR1 is MGHDK and CDR2 is SYGVNS. With 4 bases removed from V and 0 bases from J, the gap between germline ends came to 6 bases. This CDR3 has 13 amino acids.

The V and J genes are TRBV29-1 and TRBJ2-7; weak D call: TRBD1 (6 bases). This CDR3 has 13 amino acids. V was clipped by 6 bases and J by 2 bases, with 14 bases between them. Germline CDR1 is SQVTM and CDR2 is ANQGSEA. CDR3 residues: CSVETDSTYEQYF. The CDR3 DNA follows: TGCAGCGTCGAAACGGACAGCACCTACGAGCAGTACTTC.

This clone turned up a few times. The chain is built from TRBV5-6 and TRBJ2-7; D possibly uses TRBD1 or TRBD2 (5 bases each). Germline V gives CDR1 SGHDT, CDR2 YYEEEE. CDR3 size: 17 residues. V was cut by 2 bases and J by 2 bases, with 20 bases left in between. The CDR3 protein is CASSFVSEGPTTYEQYF. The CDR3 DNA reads TGTGCCAGCAGCTTTGTGAGTGAGGGGCCAACCACCTACGAGCAGTACTTC.

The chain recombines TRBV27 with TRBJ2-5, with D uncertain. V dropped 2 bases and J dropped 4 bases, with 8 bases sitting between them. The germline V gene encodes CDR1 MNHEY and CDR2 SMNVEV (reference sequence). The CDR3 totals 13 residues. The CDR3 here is CASSLVRRETQYF. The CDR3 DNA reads TGTGCCAGCAGTTTAGTGCGACGAGAGACCCAGTACTTC.

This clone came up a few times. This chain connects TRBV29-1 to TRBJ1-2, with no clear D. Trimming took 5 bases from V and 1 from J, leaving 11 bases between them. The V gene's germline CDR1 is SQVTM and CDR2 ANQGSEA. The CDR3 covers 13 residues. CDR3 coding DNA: TGCAGCGTTCCTCCGACGGATAACTATGGCTACACCTTC. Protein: CSVPPTDNYGYTF.

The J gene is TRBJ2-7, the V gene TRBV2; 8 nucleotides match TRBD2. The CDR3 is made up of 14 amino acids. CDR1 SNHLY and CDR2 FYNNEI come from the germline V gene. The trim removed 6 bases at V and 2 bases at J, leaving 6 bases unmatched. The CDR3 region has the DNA TGTGCCAGCAGAATTAGCGGGGACGCCTACGAGCAGTACTTC. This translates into CASRISGDAYEQYF.

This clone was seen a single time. The CDR3 bases are TGTGCCAGCAGTTACGGAAGGGCGCAGGGCTACACCTTC. Translation gives CASSYGRAQGYTF. The chain joins TRBV6-6 to TRBJ1-2; no clear D gene. Deletions cut 2 bases from V and 8 bases from J, with 12 bases between. This CDR3 is built from 13 residues. Germline CDR1 is MNHNY and CDR2 is SVGAGI (reference sequence).

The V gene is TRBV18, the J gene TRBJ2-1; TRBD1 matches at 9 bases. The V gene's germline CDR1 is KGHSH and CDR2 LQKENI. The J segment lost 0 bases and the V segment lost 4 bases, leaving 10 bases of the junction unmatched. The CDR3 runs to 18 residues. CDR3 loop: CASSLTNGQGRSYNEQFF. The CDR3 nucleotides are TGTGCCAGCTCACTGACGAATGGACAGGGGCGCTCCTACAATGAGCAGTTCTTC.

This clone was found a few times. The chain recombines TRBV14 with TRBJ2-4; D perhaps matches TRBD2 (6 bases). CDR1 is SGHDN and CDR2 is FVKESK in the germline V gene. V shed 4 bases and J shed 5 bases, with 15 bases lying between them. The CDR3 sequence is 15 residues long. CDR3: CASSLRRGSQNIQYF. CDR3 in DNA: TGTGCCAGCAGCCTTAGGAGGGGTTCCCAAAACATTCAGTACTTC.

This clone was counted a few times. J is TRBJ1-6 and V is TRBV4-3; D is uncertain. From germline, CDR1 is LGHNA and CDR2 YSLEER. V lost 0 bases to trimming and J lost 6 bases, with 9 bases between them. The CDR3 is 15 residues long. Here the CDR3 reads CASSQDSAPNSPLHF. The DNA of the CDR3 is TGCGCCAGCAGCCAAGATTCAGCCCCTAATTCACCCCTCCACTTT.

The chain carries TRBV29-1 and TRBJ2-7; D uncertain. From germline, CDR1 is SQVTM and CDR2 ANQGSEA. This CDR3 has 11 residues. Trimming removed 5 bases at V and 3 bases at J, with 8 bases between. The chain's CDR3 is CSVTQHYEQYF. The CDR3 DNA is TGCAGCGTTACACAGCACTACGAGCAGTACTTC.

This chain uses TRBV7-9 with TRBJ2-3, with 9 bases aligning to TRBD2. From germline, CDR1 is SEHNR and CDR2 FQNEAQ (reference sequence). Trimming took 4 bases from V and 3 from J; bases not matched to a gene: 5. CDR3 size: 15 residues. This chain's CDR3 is CASSYSGGGTDTQYF. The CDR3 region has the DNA TGTGCCAGCAGCTATAGCGGGGGTGGGACAGATACGCAGTATTTT.

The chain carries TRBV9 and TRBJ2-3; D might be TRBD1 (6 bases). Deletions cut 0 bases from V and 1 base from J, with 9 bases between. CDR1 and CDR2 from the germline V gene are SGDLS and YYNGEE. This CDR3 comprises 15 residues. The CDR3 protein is CASSVEGHRTDTQYF. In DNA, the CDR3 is TGTGCCAGCAGCGTAGAGGGACACCGCACAGATACGCAGTATTTT.

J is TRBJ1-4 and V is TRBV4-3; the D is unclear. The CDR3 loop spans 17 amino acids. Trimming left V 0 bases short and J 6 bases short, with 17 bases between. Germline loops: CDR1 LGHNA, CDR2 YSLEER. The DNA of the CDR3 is TGCGCCAGCAGCCAAGATCTAGAGGGCATTAGAGATGAAAAACTGTTTTTT. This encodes CASSQDLEGIRDEKLFF.

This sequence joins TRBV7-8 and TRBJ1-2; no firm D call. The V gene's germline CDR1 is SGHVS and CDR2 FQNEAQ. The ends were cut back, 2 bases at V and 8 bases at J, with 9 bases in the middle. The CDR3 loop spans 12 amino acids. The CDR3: CASSLKPGGYTF. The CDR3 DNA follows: TGTGCCAGCAGCTTAAAACCGGGGGGCTACACCTTC.

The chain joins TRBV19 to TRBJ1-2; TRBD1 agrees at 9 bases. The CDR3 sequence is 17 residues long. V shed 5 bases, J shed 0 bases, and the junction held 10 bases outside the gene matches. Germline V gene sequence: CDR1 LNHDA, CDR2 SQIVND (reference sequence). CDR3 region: CASSPWTGVEANYGYTF. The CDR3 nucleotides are TGTGCCAGTAGTCCTTGGACAGGGGTAGAAGCTAACTATGGCTACACCTTC.

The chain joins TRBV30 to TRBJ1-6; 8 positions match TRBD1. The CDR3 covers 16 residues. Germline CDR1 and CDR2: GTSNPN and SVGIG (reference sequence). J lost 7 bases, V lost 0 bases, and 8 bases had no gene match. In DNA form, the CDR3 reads TGTGCCTGGAGTGTTTCCGACAGGGGTGGAAATTCACCCCTCCACTTT. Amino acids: CAWSVSDRGGNSPLHF. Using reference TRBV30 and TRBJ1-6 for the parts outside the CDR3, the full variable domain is SQTIHQWPATLVQPVGSPLSLECTVEGTSNPNLYWYRQAAGRGLQLLFYSVGIGQISSEVPQNLSASRPQDRQFILSSKKLLLSDSGFYLCAWSVSDRGGNSPLHFGNGTRLTVT.

CDR3 nucleotides: TGCAGCGTTGATCAGGGTATTTATGGCTACACCTTC. This encodes CSVDQGIYGYTF. This chain joins TRBV29-1 and TRBJ1-2; TRBD1 is a possible D gene (5 bases). V was cut by 3 bases and J by 5 bases, with 10 bases left in between. CDR3 length equals 12 residues. CDR1 and CDR2 (germline): SQVTM, ANQGSEA.

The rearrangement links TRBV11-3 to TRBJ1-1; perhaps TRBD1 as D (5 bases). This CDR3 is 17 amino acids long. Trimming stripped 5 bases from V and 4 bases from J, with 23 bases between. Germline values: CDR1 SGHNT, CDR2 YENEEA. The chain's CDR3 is CASSPRPRESPSTEAFF. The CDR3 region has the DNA TGTGCCAGCAGCCCCCGCCCCAGGGAGTCCCCCTCCACTGAAGCTTTCTTT.

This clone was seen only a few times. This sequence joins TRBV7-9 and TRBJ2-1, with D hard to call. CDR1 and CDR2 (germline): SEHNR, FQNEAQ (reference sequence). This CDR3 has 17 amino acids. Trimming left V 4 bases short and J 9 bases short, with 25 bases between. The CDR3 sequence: CASSSHPLETGLSEQFF. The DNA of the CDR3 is TGTGCCAGCAGCTCCCACCCCCTAGAAACGGGCCTGAGTGAGCAGTTCTTC.

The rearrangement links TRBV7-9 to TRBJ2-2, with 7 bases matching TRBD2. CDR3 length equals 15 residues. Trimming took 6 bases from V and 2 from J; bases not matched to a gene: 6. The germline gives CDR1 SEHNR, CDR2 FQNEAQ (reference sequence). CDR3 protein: CASSLSGDNTGELFF. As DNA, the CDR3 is TGTGCCAGCAGTTTAAGCGGGGATAACACCGGGGAGCTGTTTTTT.

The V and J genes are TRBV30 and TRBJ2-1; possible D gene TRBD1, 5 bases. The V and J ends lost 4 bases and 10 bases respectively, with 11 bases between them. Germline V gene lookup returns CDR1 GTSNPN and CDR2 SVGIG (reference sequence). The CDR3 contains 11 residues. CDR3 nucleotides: TGTGCCTGGACTAGAAAGGGGGAGCAGTTCTTC. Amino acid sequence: CAWTRKGEQFF.

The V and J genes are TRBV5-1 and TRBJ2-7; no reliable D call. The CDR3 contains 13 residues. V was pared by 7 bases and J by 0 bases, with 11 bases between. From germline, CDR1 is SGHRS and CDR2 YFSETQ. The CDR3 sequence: CASRHESSYEQYF. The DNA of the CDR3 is TGCGCCAGCCGACACGAAAGCTCCTACGAGCAGTACTTC. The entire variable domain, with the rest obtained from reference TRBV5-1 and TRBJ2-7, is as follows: KAGVTQTPRYLIKTRGQQVTLSCSPISGHRSVSWYQQTPGQGLQFLFEYFSETQRNKGNFPGRFSGRQFSNSRSEMNVSTLELGDSALYLCASRHESSYEQYFGPGTRLTVT.

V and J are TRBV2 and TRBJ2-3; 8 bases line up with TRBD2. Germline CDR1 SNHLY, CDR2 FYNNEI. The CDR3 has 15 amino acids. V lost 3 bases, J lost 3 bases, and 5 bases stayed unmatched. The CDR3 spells CASSESLAVTDTQYF. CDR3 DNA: TGTGCCAGCAGTGAGTCACTAGCGGTGACAGATACGCAGTATTTT.

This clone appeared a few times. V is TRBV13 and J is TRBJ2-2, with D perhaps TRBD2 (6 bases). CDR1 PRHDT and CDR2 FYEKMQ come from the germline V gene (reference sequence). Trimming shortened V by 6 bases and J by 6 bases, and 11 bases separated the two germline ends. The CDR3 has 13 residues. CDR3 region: CASSTPGAGELFF. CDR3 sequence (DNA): TGTGCCAGCAGTACCCCGGGAGCCGGGGAGCTGTTTTTT.

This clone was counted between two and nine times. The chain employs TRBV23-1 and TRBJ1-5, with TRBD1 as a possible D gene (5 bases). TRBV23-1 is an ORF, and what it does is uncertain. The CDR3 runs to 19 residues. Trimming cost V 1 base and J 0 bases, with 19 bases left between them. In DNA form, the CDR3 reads TGCGCCAGCAGTCAATATCGCCCCCTGGGGCAGGATAGCAATCAGCCCCAGCATTTT. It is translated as CASSQYRPLGQDSNQPQHF.

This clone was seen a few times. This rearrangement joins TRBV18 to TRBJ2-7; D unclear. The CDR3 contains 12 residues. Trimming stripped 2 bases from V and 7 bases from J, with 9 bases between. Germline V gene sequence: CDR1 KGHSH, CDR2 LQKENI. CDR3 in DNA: TGTGCCAGCTCACCAGGACGGCTAGAGCAGTACTTC. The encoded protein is CASSPGRLEQYF.

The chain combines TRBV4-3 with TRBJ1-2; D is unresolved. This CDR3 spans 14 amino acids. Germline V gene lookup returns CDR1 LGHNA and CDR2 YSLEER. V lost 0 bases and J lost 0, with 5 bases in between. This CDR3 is CASSQEGSNYGYTF. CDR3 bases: TGCGCCAGCAGCCAAGAGGGTTCTAACTATGGCTACACCTTC.